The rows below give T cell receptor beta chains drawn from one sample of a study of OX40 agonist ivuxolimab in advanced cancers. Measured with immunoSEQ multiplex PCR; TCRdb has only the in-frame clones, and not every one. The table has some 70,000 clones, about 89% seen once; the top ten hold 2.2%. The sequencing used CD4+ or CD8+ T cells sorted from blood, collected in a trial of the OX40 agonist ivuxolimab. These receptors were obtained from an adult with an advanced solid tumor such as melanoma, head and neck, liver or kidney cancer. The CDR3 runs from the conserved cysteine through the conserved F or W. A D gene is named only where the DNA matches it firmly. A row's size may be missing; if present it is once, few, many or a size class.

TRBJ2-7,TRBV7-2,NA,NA,TGTGCCAGCAGCTTAGTCCGAGAATACGAGCAGTACTTC,CASSLVREYEQYF
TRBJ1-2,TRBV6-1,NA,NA,TGTGCCATCTCGGGGACGGATAACTATGGCTACACCTTC,CAISGTDNYGYTF
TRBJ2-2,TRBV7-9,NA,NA,TGTGCCAGCAGCTTAGGTCAGGGTCGTACCGGGGAGCTGTTTTTT,CASSLGQGRTGELFF
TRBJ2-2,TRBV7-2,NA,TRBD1,TGTGCCAGCAGCCAGGGGACAGTTAACACCGGGGAGCTGTTTTTT,CASSQGTVNTGELFF
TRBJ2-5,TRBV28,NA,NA,TGTGCCAGCAGTTTAGCGGGTTTGTCAGAAGAGACCCAGTACTTC,CASSLAGLSEETQYF
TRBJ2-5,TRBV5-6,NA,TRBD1,TGTGCCAGCAGCCAGGGGGTTCTGGAGACCCAGTACTTC,CASSQGVLETQYF
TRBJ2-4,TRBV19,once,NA,TGTGCCAGTAGTATTGTTCAGGGGGCCAAAAACATTCAGTACTTC,CASSIVQGAKNIQYF
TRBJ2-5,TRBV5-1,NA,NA,TGCGCCAGCAGCTTGGTCCCAGGGGTAGAGGAGACCCAGTACTTC,CASSLVPGVEETQYF
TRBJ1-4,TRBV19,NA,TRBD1,TGTGCCAGTAGGAAAGAACCAGGGGGCGCAGATGAAAAACTGTTTTTT,CASRKEPGGADEKLFF
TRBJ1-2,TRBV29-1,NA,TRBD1,TGCAGCGTAACCGTGGCAGGGGGTTATAACTATGGCTACACCTTC,CSVTVAGGYNYGYTF
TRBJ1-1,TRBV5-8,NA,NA,TGTGCCAGCAGCTCGGGGTTAATGACAGCAATTATGAACACTGAAGCTTTCTTT,CASSSGLMTAIMNTEAFF
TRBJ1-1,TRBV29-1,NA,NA,TGCAGCGATATCAGGGGACCTGAAGCTTTCTTT,CSDIRGPEAFF
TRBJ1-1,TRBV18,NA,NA,TGTGCCAGCTCTCGGACTTACGACTACGACACTGAAGCTTTCTTT,CASSRTYDYDTEAFF
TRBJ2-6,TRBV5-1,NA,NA,TGCGCCAGCTCAGAAGCGCACTCTGGGGCCAACGTCCTGACTTTC,CASSEAHSGANVLTF
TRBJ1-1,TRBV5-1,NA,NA,TGCGCCAGCAGCTCCAAGGGGGACACTGAAGCTTTCTTT,CASSSKGDTEAFF
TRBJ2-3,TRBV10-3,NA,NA,TGTGCCATCGGCGAGTTCACAGATACGCAGTATTTT,CAIGEFTDTQYF
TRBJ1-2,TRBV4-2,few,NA,TGTGCCAGCAGCCCGGGGGGGTATGGTGGCTACACCTTC,CASSPGGYGGYTF
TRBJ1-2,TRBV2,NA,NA,TGTGCCAGCAGTGCTTTGAGGGGCTATGGCTACACCTTC,CASSALRGYGYTF
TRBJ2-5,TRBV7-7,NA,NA,TGTGCCAGCAGCCAGCACAGAGAGACCCAGTACTTC,CASSQHRETQYF
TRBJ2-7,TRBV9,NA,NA,TGTGCCAGCAGCGTAGAAGGGCAGACCTACGAGCAGTACTTC,CASSVEGQTYEQYF
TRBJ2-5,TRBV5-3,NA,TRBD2,TGTGCCAGAAGCTCATTATGGACTAGCGGGGGGGTAAAGACCCAGTACTTC,CARSSLWTSGGVKTQYF
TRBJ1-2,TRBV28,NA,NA,TGTGCCAGCAGTTCTATAACAGGGAACTATGGCTACACCTTC,CASSSITGNYGYTF
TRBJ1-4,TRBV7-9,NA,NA,TGTGCCAGCAGGTCCGGACGGGGGCCACGGAATGAAAAACTGTTTTTT,CASRSGRGPRNEKLFF
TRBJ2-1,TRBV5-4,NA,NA,TGTGCCAGCAGCTCCGACCCCGAGGGCTCCTACAATGAGCAGTTCTTC,CASSSDPEGSYNEQFF
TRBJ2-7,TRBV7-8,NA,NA,TGTGCCAGCAGCTTAGTCCGGCCCCACCTCCCCTACGAGCAGTACTTC,CASSLVRPHLPYEQYF
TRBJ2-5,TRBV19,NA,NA,TGTGCCAGTAGTGTCAGGGATGCAGAGACCCAGTACTTC,CASSVRDAETQYF
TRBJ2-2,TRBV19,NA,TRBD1,TGTGCCAGTAGTATAGGGACAGGGTTGCCCGGGGAGCTGTTTTTT,CASSIGTGLPGELFF
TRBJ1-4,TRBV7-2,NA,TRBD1,TGTGCCAGCAGCTCCAACAGGGGCACTAATGAAAAACTGTTTTTT,CASSSNRGTNEKLFF
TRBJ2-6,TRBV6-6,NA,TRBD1,TGTGCCAGCAAGGAGACAGGGGGATCTGGGGCCAACGTCCTGACTTTC,CASKETGGSGANVLTF
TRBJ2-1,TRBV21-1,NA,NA,TGTGCCAGCAGCCCTCCACCCCTAGCGGGAGGATACTACAATGAGCAGTTCTTC,CASSPPPLAGGYYNEQFF
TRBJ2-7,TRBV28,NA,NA,TGTGCCAGCAGTTTATCCCTCCCTACCAGCGACGAGCAGTACTTC,CASSLSLPTSDEQYF
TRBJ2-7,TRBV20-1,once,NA,TGCAGTGCTAGTGATTCTAGAGAGCAGTACTTC,CSASDSREQYF
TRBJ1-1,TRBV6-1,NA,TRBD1,TGTGCCAGCAGTGCTGGACAGGGGAGAATCATGAACACTGAAGCTTTCTTT,CASSAGQGRIMNTEAFF
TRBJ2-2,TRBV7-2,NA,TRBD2,TGTGCCAGCAGCCCCTTCCCTGGCCTAGCGGGACGGAAGGACGGGGAGCTGTTTTTT,CASSPFPGLAGRKDGELFF
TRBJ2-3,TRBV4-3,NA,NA,TGCGCCAGCAGCCGAAACCCCGGGACAAAAAACACAGATACGCAGTATTTT,CASSRNPGTKNTDTQYF
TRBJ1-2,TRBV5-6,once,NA,TGTGCCAGCAGCTTGTCAGCAGGGTCAGGCTATGGCTACACCTTC,CASSLSAGSGYGYTF
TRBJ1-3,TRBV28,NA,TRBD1,TGTGCCAGCAGAACAGGGGCGGCAGGAAACACCATATATTTT,CASRTGAAGNTIYF
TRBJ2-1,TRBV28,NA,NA,TGTGCCAGCAGTTTAGACGGCCGGGTTAGAAATGAGCAGTTCTTC,CASSLDGRVRNEQFF
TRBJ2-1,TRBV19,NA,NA,TGTGCCAGTAGTACCGGACAGCCCGGAGCCCACAATGAGCAGTTCTTC,CASSTGQPGAHNEQFF
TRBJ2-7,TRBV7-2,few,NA,TGTGCCAGCAGCCCTGCTTTGGGGAGCGTCTACGAGCAGTACTTC,CASSPALGSVYEQYF
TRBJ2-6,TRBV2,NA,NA,TGTGCCAGCAGTCCCTACAGGGCATCAGGGGCCAACGTCCTGACTTTC,CASSPYRASGANVLTF
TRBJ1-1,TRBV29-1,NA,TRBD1,TGCAGCGTTGAAGACCGACGACAGGGACGATTTACTGAAGCTTTCTTT,CSVEDRRQGRFTEAFF
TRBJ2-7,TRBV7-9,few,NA,TGTGCCAGCAGCCCCGGGCCCACCTTCGAGCAGTACTTC,CASSPGPTFEQYF
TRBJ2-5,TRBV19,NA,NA,TGTGCCAGTAGTATAGATCTTGGGGAGACCCAGTACTTC,CASSIDLGETQYF
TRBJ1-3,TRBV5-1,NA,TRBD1,TGCGCCAGCAGCCCTAGGACAGGGGGCGATGGAAACACCATATATTTT,CASSPRTGGDGNTIYF